This entry lists 5 T cell receptor beta chains sequenced from one sample in a study of CD8+ T cells in alopecia areata. As the sequencing template, cDNA was produced by extracting RNA and reverse transcribing it. Measured with immunoSEQ multiplex PCR; TCRdb has only the in-frame clones, and not every one. Among hundreds of thousands of clones, 67% were seen once, and the ten largest hold approximately 1.2%. Sequenced material: CD4+ T cells sorted from blood, taken at week 0. The receptors stem from a human donor with alopecia areata.

This rearrangement joins TRBV29-1 to TRBJ2-5; possibly TRBD1 for D (6 bases). The CDR3 is made up of 13 amino acids. Germline V gene data show CDR1 as SQVTM and CDR2 as ANQGSEA. Trimming removed 6 bases from V and 3 bases from J, with 14 bases in between. CDR3 bases: TGCAGCGTCCAGGGGCTTTGGGAAGAGACCCAGTACTTC. Its protein is CSVQGLWEETQYF.

J is TRBJ1-5 and V is TRBV19; no clear D gene. Trimming removed 7 bases at V and 1 base at J, with 14 bases between. The germline V gene has CDR1 LNHDA and CDR2 SQIVND (reference sequence). There are 15 residues in the CDR3. CDR3 coding DNA: TGTGCCAGTATGATGGGCTATAGGAGCAATCAGCCCCAGCATTTT. This gives the protein CASMMGYRSNQPQHF. Full variable domain (missing parts from reference TRBV19 and TRBJ1-5): DGGITQSPKYLFRKEGQNVTLSCEQNLNHDAMYWYRQDPGQGLRLIYYSQIVNDFQKGDIAEGYSVSREKKESFPLTVTSAQKNPTAFYLCASMMGYRSNQPQHFGDGTRLSIL.

A few counts support this clone. The J gene is TRBJ2-7, the V gene TRBV29-1, with no clear D. The CDR3 has 12 residues. V was cut by 6 bases and J by 7 bases, with 16 bases left in between. Germline V gives CDR1 SQVTM, CDR2 ANQGSEA. CDR3 DNA: TGCAGCGTCCGTCCGGCCGTGGGGGAGCAGTACTTC. Protein sequence: CSVRPAVGEQYF.

This chain links TRBV19 with TRBJ2-1, with D uncertain. The CDR3 contains 13 residues. The ends were cut back, 1 base at V and 9 bases at J, with 10 bases in the middle. The germline V gene has CDR1 LNHDA and CDR2 SQIVND (reference sequence). This CDR3 reads CASSIAGHTEQFF. DNA of the CDR3: TGTGCCAGTAGTATAGCCGGGCATACTGAGCAGTTCTTC.

The chain uses TRBV29-1 and TRBJ2-1; no definite D call. This CDR3 has 13 residues. The germline CDR1 and CDR2 sequences are SQVTM and ANQGSEA. With 4 bases removed from V and 1 base from J, the gap between germline ends came to 8 bases. The CDR3 region is CSVGLLSYNEQFF. CDR3 coding DNA: TGCAGCGTTGGGCTTCTTTCCTACAATGAGCAGTTCTTC.